The 22 T cell receptor beta chains given below trace back to one sample, sequenced in a study of shared clonotypes between healthy human individuals. Using immunoSEQ multiplex PCR, the repertoire was profiled, and TCRdb retains in-frame clones only, with some absent. Counted here are about 1.5 million clones, roughly 95% occurring once; the ten biggest clones make up roughly 1.2%. The sample was naive CD4+ T cells sorted from blood. As to subset: CD45RA+ positively selected. Receptors were obtained from a man aged 25-45 years in good health.

The chain recombines TRBV29-1 with TRBJ2-5; the match to TRBD2 covers 11 bases. The CDR3 has 21 residues. After removal of 0 bases from V and 5 bases from J, the junction contained 23 bases not matched to a gene. Looked up from germline, CDR1 is SQVTM and CDR2 is ANQGSEA. The CDR3 sequence is CSVEDSKERRFQIAGGETQYF. CDR3 DNA: TGCAGCGTTGAAGATTCCAAAGAACGACGTTTCCAAATAGCGGGAGGGGAGACCCAGTACTTC.

The chain employs TRBV28 and TRBJ2-1; 9 nucleotides align to TRBD1. The CDR3 has 16 residues. Germline V gene lookup returns CDR1 MDHEN and CDR2 SYDVKM. Trimming cost V 4 bases and J 10 bases; bases outside gene matches: 14. CDR3 nucleotides: TGTGCCAGCAGTTCAGGGCTGGGACAGGGTATATGGGAGCAGTTCTTC. Translating gives CASSSGLGQGIWEQFF.

J is TRBJ2-7 and V is TRBV18; 11 positions match TRBD2. V lost 6 bases to trimming and J lost 0 bases; unmatched junction nucleotides: 16. The germline CDR1 and CDR2 sequences are KGHSH and LQKENI. CDR3 size: 19 residues. Here the CDR3 reads CASSRSTGLAGISSYEQYF. The CDR3 nucleotides read TGTGCCAGCTCCCGCAGCACTGGACTAGCGGGCATAAGCTCCTACGAGCAGTACTTC.

This chain uses TRBV19 with TRBJ2-3, with 7 bases fitting TRBD1. The CDR3 spans 17 residues. The V gene end was trimmed by 5 bases and the J gene end by 2 bases; junction bases not matched to a gene: 13. The germline V gene has CDR1 LNHDA and CDR2 SQIVND (reference sequence). The CDR3 reads CASSRAPDRPVTDTQYF. CDR3 sequence (DNA): TGTGCCAGTAGTCGAGCCCCGGACAGGCCCGTCACAGATACGCAGTATTTT.

The V call is TRBV5-1, the J call TRBJ2-7; 9 bases fit TRBD1. Per the germline V gene, CDR1 is SGHRS and CDR2 is YFSETQ. Trimming cost V 4 bases and J 6 bases; bases outside gene matches: 11. This CDR3 has 15 residues. The CDR3 DNA is TGCGCCAGCAGCCCTCCGGGACAGGGACATTCCGAGCAGTACTTC. This translates into CASSPPGQGHSEQYF.

A remark on this clone: The sample carries other DNA sequences with the same CDR3. The rearrangement joins TRBV29-1 to TRBJ2-3; TRBD1 is a possible D gene (6 bases). The germline V gene encodes CDR1 SQVTM and CDR2 ANQGSEA. The CDR3 runs 14 residues. V lost 3 bases, J lost 4 bases, and 14 bases lay in between. Here the CDR3 reads CSVEDQPGADTQYF. The CDR3 region has the DNA TGCAGCGTTGAGGATCAACCAGGGGCAGATACGCAGTATTTT.

On this clone itself: The same CDR3 can be traced to other DNA sequences in this sample. This chain links TRBV28 with TRBJ2-7, with 10 bases aligning to TRBD1. The CDR3 contains 13 residues. After removal of 8 bases from V and 2 bases from J, the junction contained 3 bases not matched to a gene. Germline CDR1 MDHEN, CDR2 SYDVKM. CDR3 loop: CASRGQGTYEQYF. CDR3 DNA sequence: TGTGCCAGCCGGGGACAGGGGACCTACGAGCAGTACTTC.

In its sample, this clone was seen once. The chain carries TRBV6-5 and TRBJ1-5, with 7 bases fitting TRBD1. The CDR3 has 13 residues. Germline loops: CDR1 MNHEY, CDR2 SVGAGI. After removal of 5 bases from V and 10 bases from J, the junction contained 8 bases not matched to a gene. The DNA of the CDR3 is TGTGCCAGCAGTCTAACCCGGGACAGACCCCAGCATTTT. Its translation: CASSLTRDRPQHF.

The rearrangement uses TRBV16 and TRBJ1-2; D not certain. Trimming removed 0 bases at V and 5 bases at J, with 13 bases between. This CDR3 comprises 15 residues. CDR1 and CDR2 from the germline V gene are KGHSY and FQNENV. For the CDR3, the DNA is TGTGCCAGCAGCCAATCGTTAGGCGCAGAGTATGGCTACACCTTC. Protein: CASSQSLGAEYGYTF.

The chain links TRBV5-1 to TRBJ2-1; D might be TRBD2 (5 bases). The germline gives CDR1 SGHRS, CDR2 YFSETQ. CDR3 length: 13 residues. The germline V and J ends were trimmed by 3 bases and 7 bases, with 11 bases remaining between them. The CDR3 DNA reads as TGCGCCAGCAGCTCCTCACCGGGGAATGAGCAGTTCTTC. It yields the protein CASSSSPGNEQFF.

The V gene is TRBV9, the J gene TRBJ1-5; D not certain. Deletions cut 0 bases from V and 7 bases from J, with 11 bases between. The CDR3 runs to 14 residues. In germline, CDR1 is SGDLS, CDR2 YYNGEE. Written as DNA, the CDR3 is TGTGCCAGCAGCGTAGCTTCCGGTCCCCAGCCCCAGCATTTT. Residues: CASSVASGPQPQHF.

This chain links TRBV14 with TRBJ1-4, with no clear D. V was shortened by 6 bases and J by 8 bases, with 13 bases between the two germline ends. The CDR3 has 13 residues. Germline loops: CDR1 SGHDN, CDR2 FVKESK. For the CDR3, the DNA is TGTGCCAGCAGAAGGCGAGAGTCGGAAAAACTGTTTTTT. Residues: CASRRRESEKLFF.

The V and J genes are TRBV28 and TRBJ1-5; D not resolved. V dropped 3 bases and J dropped 2 bases, with 23 bases sitting between them. In germline, CDR1 is MDHEN, CDR2 SYDVKM. The CDR3 sequence is 19 residues long. CDR3 in DNA: TGTGCCAGCAGTTTTATCTTCCTTTCCGGGGAGGTTGGCAATCAGCCCCAGCATTTT. Amino acid sequence: CASSFIFLSGEVGNQPQHF.

This rearrangement joins TRBV18 to TRBJ2-5; 9 bases map to TRBD2. CDR1 and CDR2 (germline): KGHSH, LQKENI. With 4 bases clipped from V and 4 bases from J, the junction kept 7 bases outside the gene matches. The CDR3 is made up of 15 amino acids. The CDR3, as DNA: TGTGCCAGCTCACTTAGCGGGAGCCTGGGAGAGACCCAGTACTTC. Amino acid sequence: CASSLSGSLGETQYF. The full variable domain, with the rest looked up from reference TRBV18 and TRBJ2-5, is NAGVMQNPRHLVRRRGQEARLRCSPMKGHSHVYWYRQLPEEGLKFMVYLQKENIIDESGMPKERFSAEFPKEGPSILRIQQVVRGDSAAYFCASSLSGSLGETQYFGPGTRLLVL.

V gene TRBV9 combines with J gene TRBJ2-7, with TRBD1 matching over 7 bases. J was trimmed by 5 bases and V by 2 bases; bases with no gene match: 7. Per the germline V gene, CDR1 is SGDLS and CDR2 is YYNGEE. The CDR3 sequence is 14 residues long. The CDR3, as DNA: TGTGCCAGCAGCGTTTACGGTCAGGGGGACGAGCAGTACTTC. Translation gives CASSVYGQGDEQYF.

This chain uses TRBV6-6 with TRBJ2-1; 13 bases line up with TRBD2. CDR1 is MNHNY, CDR2 SVGAGI, per germline (reference sequence). The CDR3 runs to 15 residues. J gave up 6 bases and V 7 bases, and 6 bases lay outside the gene matches. In nucleotides, the CDR3 is TGTGCCAGCACCCATCGGACTAGCGGGAGCAATGAGCAGTTCTTC. The encoded protein is CASTHRTSGSNEQFF.

This chain connects TRBV5-4 to TRBJ2-7, with TRBD1 as a possible D gene (6 bases). Trimming stripped 5 bases from V and 3 bases from J, with 12 bases between. Germline V gene data show CDR1 as SGHNT and CDR2 as YYREEE (reference sequence). The CDR3 runs 13 residues. CDR3 sequence reads: CASSSTGIYEQYF. The CDR3 nucleotides are TGTGCCAGCAGTTCTACAGGGATCTACGAGCAGTACTTC.

The chain links TRBV19 to TRBJ1-5; D gene uncertain. The V end was cut by 1 base, the J end by 4 bases, with 11 bases between. The germline V gene has CDR1 LNHDA and CDR2 SQIVND (reference sequence). The CDR3 covers 15 residues. CDR3 bases: TGTGCCAGTAGTATAGCCCAAGCACCTAATCAGCCCCAGCATTTT. Translated: CASSIAQAPNQPQHF.

V and J are TRBV2 and TRBJ1-5, with TRBD1 identical over 8 bases. J lost 2 bases, V lost 3 bases, and 6 bases had no gene match. CDR1 and CDR2 from the germline V gene are SNHLY and FYNNEI. This CDR3 is 16 amino acids long. The CDR3 coding sequence is TGTGCCAGCAGTGAGTTAGACAGGGGTGGCAATCAGCCCCAGCATTTT. Amino acid sequence: CASSELDRGGNQPQHF.

The chain recombines TRBV5-5 with TRBJ2-5; 8 positions agree with TRBD2. Per the germline V gene, CDR1 is SGHKS and CDR2 is YYEKEE (reference sequence). J was trimmed by 5 bases and V by 4 bases; bases with no gene match: 13. The CDR3 consists of 16 residues. For the CDR3, the DNA is TGTGCCAGCAGCCTAAATCCGGGAGGGCCGACGGAGACCCAGTACTTC. It yields the protein CASSLNPGGPTETQYF.

This clone was counted a single time. This chain uses TRBV11-2 with TRBJ1-3; perhaps TRBD1 as D (6 bases). CDR3 length: 17 amino acids. V was cut by 1 base and J by 0 bases, with 13 bases left in between. Germline V CDR1 and CDR2: SGHAT, FQNNGV. The CDR3 sequence: CASSLVGGYPSGNTIYF. CDR3 DNA sequence: TGTGCCAGCAGCTTAGTCGGGGGCTATCCCTCTGGAAACACCATATATTTT.

The V call is TRBV6-5, the J call TRBJ2-7, with 7 bases aligning to TRBD2. J lost 0 bases, V lost 2 bases, and 7 bases had no gene match. Germline V CDR1 and CDR2: MNHEY, SVGAGI. The CDR3 is 16 amino acids. CDR3 region: CASSYRRPSGSYEQYF. The CDR3 DNA is TGTGCCAGCAGTTACCGTCGGCCTAGCGGCTCCTACGAGCAGTACTTC.